Listed here is a single T cell receptor (beta chain). What it binds is unknown. The data were taken from a study of T-cell memory formation after mild COVID-19. Regarding the study as a whole: There were some responding clones in pre-infection memory, which suggested that cross-reactive memory had joined.

V was cut by 1 base and J by 5 bases, with 10 bases left in between. This CDR3 is built from 14 residues. Germline assignment: CDR1 SGHNT and CDR2 YENEEA. From 5'RACE with constant-segment primers came TCR alpha and TCR beta cDNA libraries that carried sample barcodes and UMIs. From the 5' RACE reads, TCRdb called clonotypes with MiXCR, one entry per CDR3 protein. The sample shows 300,000 to 400,000 distinct CDR3 sequences, about 15% of them seen only once. V and J are TRBV11-3 and TRBJ2-3; D is uncertain. The receptor's source is a man between 18 and 29 years old who had mild COVID-19 (a few samples of this study predate the infection). Cell type and time point are not known. Specimen: PBMCs or a T cell subset sorted from them (not recorded which). CDR3 DNA: TGTGCCAGCAGCTTAGGGAGCCTGGGAGATACGCAGTATTTT. Translated: CASSLGSLGDTQYF.